The 15 T cell receptor beta chains presented below share a single source sample, sequenced in a study of post-analysis software for immune sequencing data. For these TCRs, the target antigens are not known. Prepared libraries of TCR beta cDNA carried unique molecular identifiers. TCRdb recomputed calls from the PCR reads with MiXCR, one row per CDR3 protein. The table has roughly 730,000 distinct CDR3 sequences, less than 35% seen once. General study points: Five or six TRBV segments, TRBV5-6, TRBV5-1 and TRBV20-1 among them, were found more frequent in patients than controls.

Sequenced material: blood. The origin of the receptors is a girl under 18 with multiple sclerosis.

The chain uses TRBV14 and TRBJ1-1; no definite D call. Germline-derived CDR1 and CDR2 are SGHDN and FVKESK. This CDR3 spans 13 amino acids. Between the trimmed V and J ends, which lost 2 bases and 3 bases, there was a span of 7 bases. The CDR3 loop is CASSQSRDTEAFF. CDR3 DNA sequence: TGTGCCAGCAGCCAATCAAGGGACACTGAAGCTTTCTTT.

This sequence joins TRBV6-5 and TRBJ1-6, with TRBD1 matching over 9 bases. Germline CDR1 reads MNHEY; CDR2 reads SVGAGI. The CDR3 has 15 residues. The V segment lost 7 bases and the J segment 7 bases; nucleotides outside the gene matches: 8. CDR3 amino acids: CASKNHRGRNSPLHF. The CDR3 coding sequence is TGTGCCAGCAAAAATCACAGGGGGCGGAATTCACCCCTCCACTTT.

This sequence joins TRBV5-1 and TRBJ1-6; 8 positions match TRBD1. Germline V gene sequence: CDR1 SGHRS, CDR2 YFSETQ. After removal of 3 bases from V and 6 bases from J, the junction contained 5 bases not matched to a gene. The CDR3 consists of 15 residues. The CDR3 protein is CASSSDREGNSPLHF. In DNA, the CDR3 is TGCGCCAGCAGCTCGGACAGGGAGGGTAATTCACCCCTCCACTTT.

V usage is TRBV5-5 and J usage is TRBJ2-2; the match to TRBD1 covers 8 bases. V shed 4 bases, J shed 8 bases, and the junction held 13 bases outside the gene matches. This CDR3 has 16 amino acids. Germline CDR1 and CDR2: SGHKS and YYEKEE (reference sequence). The CDR3 nucleotides read TGTGCCAGCAGCCTACTAAAAGGACAGGGCACGGGGGAGCTGTTTTTT. This translates into CASSLLKGQGTGELFF. Combining the CDR3 with reference TRBV5-5 and TRBJ2-2 gives the whole variable domain DAGVTQSPTHLIKTRGQQVTLRCSPISGHKSVSWYQQVLGQGPQFIFQYYEKEERGRGNFPDRFSARQFPNYSSELNVNALLLGDSALYLCASSLLKGQGTGELFFGEGSRLTVL.

This chain connects TRBV3-1 to TRBJ2-4; unclear D gene. The DNA matches TRBJ2-7 better at its end, which makes the J call doubtful. This CDR3 is 14 amino acids long. CDR1 LGHDT and CDR2 YNNKEL come from the germline V gene (reference sequence). CDR3 region: CASSQDTAYYEQYF. CDR3 DNA sequence: TGTGCCAGCAGCCAAGATACGGCTTATTACGAGCAGTACTTC.

This clonotype was seen a handful of times. The chain employs TRBV18 and TRBJ2-1; 7 bases match TRBD1. Trimming cost V 1 base and J 7 bases; bases outside gene matches: 7. Germline CDR1 KGHSH, CDR2 LQKENI. The CDR3 extends over 15 amino acids. In nucleotides, the CDR3 is TGTGCCAGCTCACCACGAGAAACAGGGGAAAATGAGCAGTTCTTC. This codes for CASSPRETGENEQFF.

The chain combines TRBV12-3 or TRBV12-4 with TRBJ1-2, with D maybe TRBD1 (6 bases). CDR3 length: 14 amino acids. Trimming removed 6 bases at V and 5 bases at J, with 16 bases between. The CDR3 region is CASSLDRRLYGYTF. The CDR3 DNA sequence: TGTGCCAGCAGCCTAGACAGGAGACTTTATGGCTACACCTTC.

The chain recombines TRBV29-1 with TRBJ2-1; 12 bases match TRBD2. V lost 6 bases to trimming and J lost 4 bases; unmatched junction nucleotides: 7. The CDR3 length is 15 residues. Germline V gives CDR1 SQVTM, CDR2 ANQGSEA. CDR3 protein: CSVPRTSGKYNEQFF. The DNA for the CDR3 is TGCAGCGTCCCGCGGACTAGCGGGAAATACAATGAGCAGTTCTTC.

The V call is TRBV7-9, the J call TRBJ1-1; D perhaps matches TRBD1 (6 bases). The CDR3 runs to 14 residues. V lost 6 bases and J lost 1, with 12 bases in between. Germline CDR1 SEHNR, CDR2 FQNEAQ (reference sequence). CDR3 nucleotide sequence: TGTGCCAGCAGAGAACAGGGAAAGAACACTGAAGCTTTCTTT. As protein: CASREQGKNTEAFF.

This clonotype has more than one count but fewer than ten. CDR3 amino acids: CASSLRQTSYEQYF. The CDR3 coding sequence is TGTGCCAGCAGTTTACGACAGACCTCCTACGAGCAGTACTTC. The genes are TRBV27 and TRBJ2-7, with a weak D call TRBD1 (5 bases). The V end lost 2 bases, the J end lost 0 bases, and 8 bases lay between the germline ends. Germline loops: CDR1 MNHEY, CDR2 SMNVEV (reference sequence). The CDR3 runs 14 residues.

CDR3 coding DNA: TGCAGTGCAAAGAGGGCAGGTCGTATGGATACGCAGTATTTT. It encodes CSAKRAGRMDTQYF. The V gene is TRBV20-1, the J gene TRBJ2-3, with a weak D call TRBD2 (5 bases). The germline V gene has CDR1 DFQATT and CDR2 SNEGSKA (reference sequence). The V and J ends lost 6 bases and 6 bases respectively, with 19 bases between them. This CDR3 comprises 14 residues.

This clonotype was found a few times. The genes are TRBV2 and TRBJ2-5, with D perhaps TRBD1 or TRBD2 (6 bases each). This CDR3 is 14 amino acids long. CDR1 and CDR2 from the germline V gene are SNHLY and FYNNEI. V was trimmed by 3 bases and J by 5 bases, leaving 13 bases between them. The CDR3 sequence: CASSDRGPGETQYF. CDR3 sequence (DNA): TGTGCCAGCAGTGATCGGGGGCCGGGGGAGACCCAGTACTTC.

On this clonotype: An end of the junction differs from the germline gene, which may be a read error. The chain couples TRBV9 to TRBJ2-3; D ambiguous. Germline V gene sequence: CDR1 SGDLS, CDR2 YYNGEE. The CDR3 runs to 13 residues. CDR3 region: CAGSVYVADTQYF. As DNA, the CDR3 is TGTGCCGGCAGCGTATACGTCGCAGATACGCAGTATTTT.

This clonotype appeared once. The V and J genes are TRBV20-1 and TRBJ1-5; a weak D match, TRBD1 (5 bases). Germline-derived CDR1 and CDR2 are DFQATT and SNEGSKA (reference sequence). CDR3 length: 12 residues. Trimming shortened V by 6 bases and J by 6 bases, and 12 bases separated the two germline ends. The CDR3 region is CSAGGFGQPQHF. In DNA form, the CDR3 reads TGCAGTGCGGGGGGGTTCGGTCAGCCCCAGCATTTT.

This clonotype has just a few counts. The chain employs TRBV20-1 and TRBJ2-1; D is undetermined. Trimming took 7 bases from V and 6 from J, leaving 16 bases between them. Germline CDR1 reads DFQATT; CDR2 reads SNEGSKA (reference sequence). The CDR3 is made up of 13 amino acids. The CDR3 bases are TGCAGTGGCAGGACGGACGTCCCCAATGAGCAGTTCTTC. This translates into CSGRTDVPNEQFF.